This TCR beta chain was documented in a study of glioma-infiltrating T cells after dendritic cell vaccination. V lost 2 bases and J lost 8; bases outside the gene matches: 13. The CDR3 has 16 residues. Germline V gene data show CDR1 as SGHKS and CDR2 as YYEKEE (reference sequence). Time point indicated: after dendritic cell vaccination, including at tumor progression/relapse. Dendritic cells derived from monocytes and pulsed with autologous tumor lysate formed the vaccine. Assay: immunoSEQ multiplex PCR; the TCRdb copy retains only in-frame clones and omits some. The table lists about 2,600 clones, about 82% of them singletons.

This TCR came from a human donor with glioblastoma. The V and J genes are TRBV5-5 and TRBJ1-2; 9 bases are a match to TRBD1. The sequencing used tumor tissue, collected after dendritic cell vaccination. The CDR3 DNA is TGTGCCAGCAGCTTTACGGGACAGGGCGTCGGGGAAGGCTACACCTTC. Translation: CASSFTGQGVGEGYTF. Based on the CDR3 plus reference TRBV5-5 and TRBJ1-2, the full variable domain is DAGVTQSPTHLIKTRGQQVTLRCSPISGHKSVSWYQQVLGQGPQFIFQYYEKEERGRGNFPDRFSARQFPNYSSELNVNALLLGDSALYLCASSFTGQGVGEGYTFGSGTRLTVV.